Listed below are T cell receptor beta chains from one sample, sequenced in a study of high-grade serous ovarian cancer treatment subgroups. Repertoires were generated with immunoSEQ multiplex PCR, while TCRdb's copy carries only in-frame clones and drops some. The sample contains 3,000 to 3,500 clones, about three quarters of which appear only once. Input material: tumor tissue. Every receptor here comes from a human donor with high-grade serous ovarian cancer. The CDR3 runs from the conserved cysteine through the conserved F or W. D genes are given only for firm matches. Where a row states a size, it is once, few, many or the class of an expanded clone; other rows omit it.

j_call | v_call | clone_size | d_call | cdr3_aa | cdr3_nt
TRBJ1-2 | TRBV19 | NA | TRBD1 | CASSINTGDGYTF | TGTGCCAGTAGTATAAATACAGGGGATGGCTACACCTTC
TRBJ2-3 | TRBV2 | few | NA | CASKVESTDTQYF | TGTGCCAGCAAGGTGGAAAGCACAGATACGCAGTATTTT
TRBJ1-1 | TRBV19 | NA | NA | CASSIDTAFTEAFF | TGTGCCAGTAGTATAGACACAGCTTTCACTGAAGCTTTCTTT
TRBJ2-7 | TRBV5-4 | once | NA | CASSYGEDTYEQYF | TGTGCCAGCAGCTACGGGGAGGACACCTACGAGCAGTACTTC
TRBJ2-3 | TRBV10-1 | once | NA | CASSGVGDTQYF | TGCGCCAGCAGTGGAGTGGGAGATACGCAGTATTTT
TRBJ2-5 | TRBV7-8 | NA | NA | CASSLVAARETQYF | TGTGCCAGCAGCTTAGTGGCAGCTAGGGAGACCCAGTACTTC
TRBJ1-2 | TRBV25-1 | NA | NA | CASSDLGEVGGGYTF | TGTGCCAGCAGTGATCTTGGGGAGGTCGGTGGTGGCTACACCTTC
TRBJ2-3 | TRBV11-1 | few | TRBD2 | CASSPGGKRGGLGTDTQYF | TGTGCCAGCAGCCCCGGCGGAAAGCGGGGGGGCCTTGGCACAGATACGCAGTATTTT
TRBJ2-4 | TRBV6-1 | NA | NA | CASSATGALAKNIQYF | TGTGCCAGCAGTGCCACGGGGGCCTTAGCCAAAAACATTCAGTACTTC
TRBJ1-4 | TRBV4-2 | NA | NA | CASSQVDEKLFF | TGTGCCAGCAGCCAAGTGGATGAAAAACTGTTTTTT
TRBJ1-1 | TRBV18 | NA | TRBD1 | CASSPDRGGEAFF | TGTGCCAGCTCACCTGACAGGGGCGGTGAAGCTTTCTTT
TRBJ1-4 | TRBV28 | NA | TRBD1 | CASSPNIPTGEVEEKLFF | TGTGCCAGCAGCCCCAACATCCCGACAGGGGAGGTGGAGGAAAAACTGTTTTTT
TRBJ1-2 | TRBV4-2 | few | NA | CASSPGQSYYGYTF | TGTGCCAGCAGCCCAGGACAGTCCTACTATGGCTACACCTTC
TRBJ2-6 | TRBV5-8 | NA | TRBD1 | CASSWGTGRGANVLTF | TGTGCCAGCAGCTGGGGGACAGGTCGTGGGGCCAACGTCCTGACTTTC
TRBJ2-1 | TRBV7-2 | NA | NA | CASSLAGDNEQFF | TGTGCCAGCAGCTTAGCGGGGGACAATGAGCAGTTCTTC
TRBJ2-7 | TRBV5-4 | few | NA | CASSASGTGSYEQYF | TGTGCCAGCAGTGCCTCAGGGACGGGCTCCTACGAGCAGTACTTC
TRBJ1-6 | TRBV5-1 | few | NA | CASSLGDGGNSPLHF | TGCGCCAGCAGCTTGGGGGACGGTGGGAATTCACCCCTCCACTTT
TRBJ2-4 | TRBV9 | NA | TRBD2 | CASSVGSGDIQYF | TGTGCCAGCAGCGTAGGAAGCGGGGACATTCAGTACTTC
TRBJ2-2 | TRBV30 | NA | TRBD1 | CAWKRTGLDTGELFF | TGTGCCTGGAAGAGGACAGGGTTGGACACCGGGGAGCTGTTTTTT
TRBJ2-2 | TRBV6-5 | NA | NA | CASSYRERSTGELFF | TGTGCCAGCAGTTATCGAGAGAGGTCCACCGGGGAGCTGTTTTTT
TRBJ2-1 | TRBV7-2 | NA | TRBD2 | CASSRAGTSGTISYNEQFF | TGTGCCAGCAGCCGAGCCGGGACTAGTGGGACGATCTCCTACAATGAGCAGTTCTTC
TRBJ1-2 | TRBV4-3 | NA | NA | CASSVDRIPGGYTF | TGCGCCAGCAGCGTTGACAGGATACCAGGTGGCTACACCTTC